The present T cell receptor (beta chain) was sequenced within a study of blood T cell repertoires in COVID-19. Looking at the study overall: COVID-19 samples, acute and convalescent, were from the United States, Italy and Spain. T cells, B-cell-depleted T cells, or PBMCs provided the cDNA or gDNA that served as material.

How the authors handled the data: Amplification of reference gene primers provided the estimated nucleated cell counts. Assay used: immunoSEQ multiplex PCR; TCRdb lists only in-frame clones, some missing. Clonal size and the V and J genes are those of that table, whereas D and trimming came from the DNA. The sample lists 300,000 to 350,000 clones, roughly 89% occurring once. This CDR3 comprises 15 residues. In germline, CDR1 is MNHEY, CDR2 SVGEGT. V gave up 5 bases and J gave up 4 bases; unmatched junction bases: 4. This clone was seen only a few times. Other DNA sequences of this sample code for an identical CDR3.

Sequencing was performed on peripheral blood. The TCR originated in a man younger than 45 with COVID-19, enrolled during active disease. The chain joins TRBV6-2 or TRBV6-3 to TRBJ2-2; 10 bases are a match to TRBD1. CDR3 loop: CASSRQGAPTGELFF. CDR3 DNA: TGTGCCAGCAGTCGACAGGGGGCACCCACCGGGGAGCTGTTTTTT.